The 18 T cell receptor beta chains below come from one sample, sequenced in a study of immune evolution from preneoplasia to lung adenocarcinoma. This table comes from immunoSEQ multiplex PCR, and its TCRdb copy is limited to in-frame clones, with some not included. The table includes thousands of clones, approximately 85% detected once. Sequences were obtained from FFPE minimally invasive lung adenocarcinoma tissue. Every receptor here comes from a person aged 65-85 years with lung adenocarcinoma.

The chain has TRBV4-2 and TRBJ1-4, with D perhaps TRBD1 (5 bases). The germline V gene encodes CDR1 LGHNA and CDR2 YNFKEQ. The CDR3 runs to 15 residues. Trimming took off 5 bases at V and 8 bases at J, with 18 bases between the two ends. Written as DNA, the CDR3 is TGTGCCAGCAGCGCTGGTTTAGGGGATGAGGAAAAACTGTTTTTT. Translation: CASSAGLGDEEKLFF.

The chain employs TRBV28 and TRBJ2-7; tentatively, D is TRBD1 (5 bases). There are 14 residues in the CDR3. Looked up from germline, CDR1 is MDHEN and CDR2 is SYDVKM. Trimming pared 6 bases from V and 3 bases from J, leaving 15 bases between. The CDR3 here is CASSLTGQVYEQYF. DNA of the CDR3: TGTGCCAGCAGCTTAACTGGACAAGTCTACGAGCAGTACTTC.

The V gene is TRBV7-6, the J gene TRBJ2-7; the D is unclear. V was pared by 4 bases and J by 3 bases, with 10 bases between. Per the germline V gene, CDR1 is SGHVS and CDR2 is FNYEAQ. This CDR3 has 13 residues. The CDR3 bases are TGTGCCAGCAGCTCCCAAGCAGGCTACGAGCAGTACTTC. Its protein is CASSSQAGYEQYF. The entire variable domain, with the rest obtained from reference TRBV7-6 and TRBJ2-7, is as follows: GAGVSQSPRYKVTKRGQDVALRCDPISGHVSLYWYRQALGQGPEFLTYFNYEAQQDKSGLPNDRFSAERPEGSISTLTIQRTEQRDSAMYRCASSSQAGYEQYFGPGTRLTVT.

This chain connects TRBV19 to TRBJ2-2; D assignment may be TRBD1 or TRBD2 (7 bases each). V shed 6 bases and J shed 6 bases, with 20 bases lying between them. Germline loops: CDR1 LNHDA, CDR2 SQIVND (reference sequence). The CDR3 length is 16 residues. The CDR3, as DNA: TGTGCCAGTAGCCCTCTCGACAGGGCGGGAGCCGGGGAGCTGTTTTTT. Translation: CASSPLDRAGAGELFF.

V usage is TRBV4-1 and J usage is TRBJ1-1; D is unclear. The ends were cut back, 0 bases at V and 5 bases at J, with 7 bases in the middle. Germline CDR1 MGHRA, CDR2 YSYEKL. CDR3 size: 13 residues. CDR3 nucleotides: TGCGCCAGCAGCCAAGACGGCGCAACTGAAGCTTTCTTT. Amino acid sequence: CASSQDGATEAFF.

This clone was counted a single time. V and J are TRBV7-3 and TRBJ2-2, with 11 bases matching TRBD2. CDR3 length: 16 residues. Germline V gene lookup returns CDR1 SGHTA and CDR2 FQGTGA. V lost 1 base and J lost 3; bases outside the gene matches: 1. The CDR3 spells CASSLRLAGYTGELFF. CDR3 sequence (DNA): TGTGCCAGCAGCTTAAGACTAGCGGGGTACACCGGGGAGCTGTTTTTT.

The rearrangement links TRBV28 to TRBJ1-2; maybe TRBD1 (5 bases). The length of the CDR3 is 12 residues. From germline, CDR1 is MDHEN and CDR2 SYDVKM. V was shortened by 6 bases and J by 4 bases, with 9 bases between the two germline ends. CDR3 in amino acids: CASSRQTYGYTF. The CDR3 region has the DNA TGTGCCAGCAGCCGACAGACCTATGGCTACACCTTC.

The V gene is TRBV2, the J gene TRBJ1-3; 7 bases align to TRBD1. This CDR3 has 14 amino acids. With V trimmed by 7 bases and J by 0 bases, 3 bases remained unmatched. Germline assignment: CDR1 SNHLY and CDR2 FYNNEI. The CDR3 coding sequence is TGTGCCAGCAAGGCAGGGGGCTCTGGAAACACCATATATTTT. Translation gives CASKAGGSGNTIYF.

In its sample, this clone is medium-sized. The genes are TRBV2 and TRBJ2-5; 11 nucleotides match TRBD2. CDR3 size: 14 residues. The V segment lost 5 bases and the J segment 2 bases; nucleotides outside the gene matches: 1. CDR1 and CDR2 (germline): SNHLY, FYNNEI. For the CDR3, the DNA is TGTGCCAGCAGTCGACTAGCGGGGCAAGAGACCCAGTACTTC. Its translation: CASSRLAGQETQYF.

The DNA of the CDR3 is TGTGCCAGCAGTGTCACAGGTCCCTACGAGCAGTACTTC. Protein sequence: CASSVTGPYEQYF. This sequence joins TRBV6-1 and TRBJ2-7, with D possibly matching TRBD1 (5 bases). V was shortened by 4 bases and J by 2 bases, with 9 bases between the two germline ends. The CDR3 runs 13 residues. Germline assignment: CDR1 MNHNS and CDR2 SASEGT.

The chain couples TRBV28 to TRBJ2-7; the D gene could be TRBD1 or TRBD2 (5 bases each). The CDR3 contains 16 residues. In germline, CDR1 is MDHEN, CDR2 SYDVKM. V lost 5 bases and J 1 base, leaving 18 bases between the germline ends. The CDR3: CASSPPPGTASYEQYF. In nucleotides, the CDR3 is TGTGCCAGCAGTCCCCCTCCCGGGACGGCTTCCTACGAGCAGTACTTC.

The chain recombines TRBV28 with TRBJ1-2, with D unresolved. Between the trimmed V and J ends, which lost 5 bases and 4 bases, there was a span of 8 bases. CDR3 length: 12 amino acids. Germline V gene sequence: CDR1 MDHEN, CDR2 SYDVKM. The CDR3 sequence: CASSPRIYGYTF. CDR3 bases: TGTGCCAGCAGTCCGAGGATCTATGGCTACACCTTC.

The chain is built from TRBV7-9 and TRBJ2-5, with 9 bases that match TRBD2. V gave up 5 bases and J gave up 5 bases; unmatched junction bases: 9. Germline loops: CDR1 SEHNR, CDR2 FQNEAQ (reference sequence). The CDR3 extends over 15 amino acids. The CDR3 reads CASSPGGLASETQYF. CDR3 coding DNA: TGTGCCAGCAGCCCTGGGGGACTAGCTTCCGAGACCCAGTACTTC.

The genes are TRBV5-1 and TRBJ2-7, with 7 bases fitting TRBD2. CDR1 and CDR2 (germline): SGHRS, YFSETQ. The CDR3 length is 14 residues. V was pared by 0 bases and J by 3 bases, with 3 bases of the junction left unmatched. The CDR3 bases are TGCGCCAGCAGCTTGGGACTAGCTCGCTACGAGCAGTACTTC. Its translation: CASSLGLARYEQYF.

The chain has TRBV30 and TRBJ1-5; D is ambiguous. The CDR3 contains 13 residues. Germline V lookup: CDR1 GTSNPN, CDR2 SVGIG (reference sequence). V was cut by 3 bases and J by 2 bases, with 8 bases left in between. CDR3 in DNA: TGTGCCTGGAGCATCGACGGCAATCAGCCCCAGCATTTT. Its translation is CAWSIDGNQPQHF.

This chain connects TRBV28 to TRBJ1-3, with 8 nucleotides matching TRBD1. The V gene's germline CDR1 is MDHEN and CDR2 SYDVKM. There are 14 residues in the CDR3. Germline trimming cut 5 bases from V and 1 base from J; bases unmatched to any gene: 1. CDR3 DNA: TGTGCCAGCAGTACAGGGGGATCTGGAAACACCATATATTTT. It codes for CASSTGGSGNTIYF.

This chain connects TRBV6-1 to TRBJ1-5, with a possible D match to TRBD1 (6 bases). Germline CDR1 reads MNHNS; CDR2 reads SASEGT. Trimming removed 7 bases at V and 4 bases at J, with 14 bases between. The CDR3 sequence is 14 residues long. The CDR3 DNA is TGTGCCAGCAAATTGGGGGGCGATAATCAGCCCCAGCATTTT. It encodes CASKLGGDNQPQHF.

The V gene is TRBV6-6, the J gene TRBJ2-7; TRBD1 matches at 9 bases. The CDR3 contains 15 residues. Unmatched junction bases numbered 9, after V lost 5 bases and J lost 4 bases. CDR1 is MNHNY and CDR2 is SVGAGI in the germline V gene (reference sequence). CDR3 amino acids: CASSRPGQGFYEQYF. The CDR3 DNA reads TGTGCCAGCAGTCGCCCGGGACAGGGTTTTTACGAGCAGTACTTC.